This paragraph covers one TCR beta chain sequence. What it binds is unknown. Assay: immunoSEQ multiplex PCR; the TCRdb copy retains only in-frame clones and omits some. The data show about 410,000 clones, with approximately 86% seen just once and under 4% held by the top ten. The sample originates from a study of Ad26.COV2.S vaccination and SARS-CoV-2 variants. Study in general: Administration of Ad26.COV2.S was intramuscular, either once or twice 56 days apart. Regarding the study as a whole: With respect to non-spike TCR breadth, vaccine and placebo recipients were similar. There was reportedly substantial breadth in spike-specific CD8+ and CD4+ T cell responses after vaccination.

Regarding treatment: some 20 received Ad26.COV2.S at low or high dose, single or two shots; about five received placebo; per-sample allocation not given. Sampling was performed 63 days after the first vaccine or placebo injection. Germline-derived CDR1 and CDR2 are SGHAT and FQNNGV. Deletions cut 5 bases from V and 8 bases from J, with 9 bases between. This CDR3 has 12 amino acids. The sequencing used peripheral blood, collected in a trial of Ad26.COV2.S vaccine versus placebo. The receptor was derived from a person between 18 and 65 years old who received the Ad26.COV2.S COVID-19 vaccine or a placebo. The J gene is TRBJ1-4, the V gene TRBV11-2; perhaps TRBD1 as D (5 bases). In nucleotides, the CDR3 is TGTGCCAGCAGCGGGGCAGGGGAAAAACTGTTTTTT. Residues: CASSGAGEKLFF.